The following is a T cell receptor (beta chain) sequence with its context. This clone's antigen is unknown. Base-call qualities are not available, and no considerably larger clone is one nucleotide away. Whole blood was collected in K2EDTA tubes by collaborating institutions according to the institutions' own protocols. For TCRbeta analysis, collaborator samples were shipped as frozen whole blood, as isolated PBMCs, or as DNA extracted from either sample type. The immunoSEQ Assay, a bias-controlled multiplex PCR, was used to amplify TCRbeta CDR3 regions from genomic DNA. The authors processed their data as follows. Within the assay, amplification of reference gene primers was used to estimate how many nucleated cells each sample contained. To quantify the absolute abundance of each unique TCRbeta CDR3 rearrangement, sequence reads were collapsed and filtered. For each sample, productive Simpson clonality was calculated as the square root of Simpson's diversity index over productive rearrangements. The table comes from immuneACCESS by way of TCRdb, which keeps in-frame sequences with V and J called. Part of the clones is missing from these tables; in studies checked, under half for an unresolved V gene and the rest for unknown reasons. The V and J calls and clone size are taken from that table; D and trimming were inferred from the DNA. This sample holds about 240,000 clones; around nine tenths were observed only once. Jointly, the top ten make up approximately 6.8% of the sample.

These data come from a study of blood T cell repertoires in COVID-19 (TCRdb year 2020). For the study in its entirety: Samples from collaborators originated in the United States, Italy and Spain and spanned both the acute and convalescent phases of COVID-19. The repertoires were released in a freely available public database meant as a resource for research on the immune response to SARS-CoV-2. Samples were obtained from the ongoing ImmuneRACE study (first 160 participants) and from 950 to 1,500 subjects provided by 6 global collaborators. HLA class I and class II types, where available, came from metadata supplied by the sample provider rather than from assay-based typing. Nearly every sample came with metadata listing a de-identified subject ID, COVID-19 status, age in years and sex. The material from the prospective study consisted of cDNA or gDNA derived from T cells, B-cell-depleted T cells, or PBMCs. The dataset comprised deeply sampled blood TCRbeta repertoires from subjects exposed to, actively infected with, or recovered from COVID-19. Beyond this particular receptor, the publication reports: The quantity of clinical and demographic metadata differed by source and by participant and was supplied without curation.

The cysteine opens and the phenylalanine closes a CDR3 of 15 amino acids. Of all the DNA, just the CDR3 is kept, 45 bases in frame from base 1. The germline V gene gives CDR1 as ENHRY and CDR2 as SYGVKD. V has 2 bases trimmed and J has 7 bases trimmed; junction bases matching no gene number 5. Material: peripheral blood. The rearrangement combines TRBV10-3 with TRBJ1-5; TRBD1 aligns with 10 central bases. The TCR was taken from a woman in her seventies with active or convalescent COVID-19. The nucleotide sequence is given as TGTGCCATCAGTGAGGGAGACAGGGGGCACCAGCCCCAGCATTTT. It codes for CAISEGDRGHQPQHF.